The clone carrying this TCR beta chain was observed at least ten times. It was RNA transcripts that yielded the amplified TCR beta CDR3 regions. The HTBI set primed first-round TCR CDR3 RT-PCR. TCRdb passed the multiplex PCR reads through MiXCR, listing each CDR3 protein once. The sample yields about 420,000 distinct CDR3 sequences, 15% to 18% seen once. These data are taken from a study of T cells in Graves' hyperthyroidism and ophthalmopathy. The CDR3 consists of 14 residues. Trimming cost V 5 bases and J 4 bases, with 9 bases left between them. CDR1 and CDR2 from the germline V gene are MNHNS and SASEGT.

What was sequenced was blood. J is TRBJ1-6 and V is TRBV6-1; no clear D gene. This sequence originates from a young woman with Graves' hyperthyroidism. CDR3 loop: CASSYGQYNSPLHF. The CDR3 coding sequence is TGTGCCAGCAGTTACGGGCAGTATAATTCACCCCTCCACTTT.